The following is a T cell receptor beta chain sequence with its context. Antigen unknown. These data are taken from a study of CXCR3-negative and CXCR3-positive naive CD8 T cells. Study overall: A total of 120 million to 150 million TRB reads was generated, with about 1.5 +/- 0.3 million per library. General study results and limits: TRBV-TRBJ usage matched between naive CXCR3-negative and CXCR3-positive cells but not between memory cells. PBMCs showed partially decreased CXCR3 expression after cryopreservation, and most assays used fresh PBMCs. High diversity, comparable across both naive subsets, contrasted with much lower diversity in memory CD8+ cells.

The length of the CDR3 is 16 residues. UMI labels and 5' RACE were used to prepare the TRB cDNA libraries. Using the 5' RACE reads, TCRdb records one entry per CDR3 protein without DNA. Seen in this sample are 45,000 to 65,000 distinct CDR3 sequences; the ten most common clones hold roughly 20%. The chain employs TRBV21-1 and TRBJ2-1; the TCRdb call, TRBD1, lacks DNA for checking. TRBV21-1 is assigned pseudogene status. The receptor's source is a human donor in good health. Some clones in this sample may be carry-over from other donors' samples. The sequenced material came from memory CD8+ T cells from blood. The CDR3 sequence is CASLETDRGKVNEQFF.